These 20 T cell receptor beta chains came from one sample sequenced in a study of post-analysis software for immune sequencing data. Findings and caveats of the study: There were roughly 5 TRBV segments more frequent in patients than controls, and TRBV5-6, TRBV5-1 and TRBV20-1 were among them.

These receptors' targets are unknown. Unique molecular identifiers were present in the TCR beta cDNA libraries. TCRdb re-derived calls from the PCR reads in MiXCR, one entry per CDR3 protein. The sample includes more than 350,000 distinct CDR3 sequences, approximately 37% of them seen just once. Sequences were obtained from blood. All receptors come from a girl aged 2 to 9 with multiple sclerosis.

The J gene is TRBJ2-7, the V gene TRBV12-3 or TRBV12-4, with TRBD1 matching over 7 bases. J lost 3 bases, V lost 1 base, and 3 bases had no gene match. The CDR3 runs to 14 residues. For the CDR3, the DNA is TGTGCCAGCAGTTTAGGGGGACAGCTCTACGAGCAGTACTTC. Translated: CASSLGGQLYEQYF.

The J gene is TRBJ1-2, the V gene TRBV20-1; D remains ambiguous. Germline V CDR1 and CDR2: DFQATT, SNEGSKA (reference sequence). The CDR3 covers 16 residues. V was pared by 0 bases and J by 4 bases, with 18 bases between. The DNA of the CDR3 is TGCAGTGCTAGAGATCGGCGGGGATCCCCCTCCTATGGCTACACCTTC. Encoded protein: CSARDRRGSPSYGYTF.

This clonotype was seen a handful of times. The gene calls are TRBV27 and TRBJ2-7; tentatively, D is TRBD1 (6 bases). Per germline, CDR1 MNHEY and CDR2 SMNVEV (reference sequence). There are 14 residues in the CDR3. Trimming left V 4 bases short and J 1 base short, with 11 bases between. CDR3 sequence (DNA): TGTGCCAGCAGTTGGGGGCGCGGGTCCTACGAGCAGTACTTC. Translation gives CASSWGRGSYEQYF.

The chain combines TRBV15 with TRBJ2-3; D call uncertain. CDR1 and CDR2 (germline): LNHNV, YYDKDF (reference sequence). This CDR3 is built from 14 residues. Trimming stripped 0 bases from V and 4 bases from J, with 8 bases between. The CDR3 here is CATSRDVFADTQYF. CDR3 DNA: TGTGCCACCAGCAGAGACGTTTTTGCAGATACGCAGTATTTT.

The genes are TRBV6-1 and TRBJ2-7, with a tentative D call TRBD1 (5 bases). Germline V gene data show CDR1 as MNHNS and CDR2 as SASEGT. The CDR3 is 14 residues long. Trimming left V 3 bases short and J 0 bases short, with 9 bases between. CDR3 protein: CASSEAGFSYEQYF. For the CDR3, the DNA is TGTGCCAGCAGTGAGGCAGGGTTCTCCTACGAGCAGTACTTC.

The chain is built from TRBV28 and TRBJ2-7; D is undetermined. The V end lost 2 bases, the J end lost 0 bases, and 11 bases lay between the germline ends. This CDR3 is built from 15 residues. Germline values: CDR1 MDHEN, CDR2 SYDVKM. The CDR3 DNA reads as TGTGCCAGCAGTTTAGAGGCAGACCTCTCCTACGAGCAGTACTTC. It translates to CASSLEADLSYEQYF.

This clonotype was seen just once. The chain joins TRBV7-9 to TRBJ2-1; TRBD1 aligns across 9 bases. Trimming took 6 bases from V and 1 from J; bases not matched to a gene: 7. CDR1 and CDR2 from the germline V gene are SEHNR and FQNEAQ (reference sequence). The CDR3 has 16 amino acids. CDR3 protein: CASRKTGTGSYNEQFF. The CDR3 nucleotides are TGTGCCAGCAGGAAGACCGGGACAGGGTCCTACAATGAGCAGTTCTTC.

This clonotype appeared a few times. The CDR3 region is CASSPVAGGRPYNEQFF. The DNA of the CDR3 is TGTGCCAGCAGCCCGGTAGCAGGGGGAAGGCCCTACAATGAGCAGTTCTTC. This chain links TRBV7-3 with TRBJ2-1, with TRBD1 matching 7 bases. The germline gives CDR1 SGHTA, CDR2 FQGTGA. The CDR3 is 17 amino acids. V lost 5 bases and J lost 2; bases outside the gene matches: 12.

The J gene is TRBJ1-2, the V gene TRBV5-1; TRBD1 matches 8 bases. The trim removed 4 bases at V and 4 bases at J, leaving 6 bases unmatched. CDR1 and CDR2 from the germline V gene are SGHRS and YFSETQ. The length of the CDR3 is 14 residues. Here the CDR3 reads CASSADRGFYGYTF. CDR3 in DNA: TGCGCCAGCAGCGCCGACAGGGGATTCTATGGCTACACCTTC.

As concerns this clonotype: Since a much larger clone is just one base distant, this may be a read error. The chain employs TRBV20-1 and TRBJ2-7; TRBD2 might be the D (6 bases). The CDR3 runs 12 residues. Germline V gives CDR1 DFQATT, CDR2 SNEGSKA (reference sequence). V was cut by 7 bases and J by 0 bases, with 10 bases left in between. DNA for the CDR3: TGCAGTGGCGGGGCTGACTCCTACGAGCAGTACTTC. Translated, it gives CSGGADSYEQYF.

The chain uses TRBV28 and TRBJ2-1; D is unclear. V gave up 5 bases and J gave up 8 bases, with 10 bases separating them. CDR1 is MDHEN, CDR2 SYDVKM, per germline. This CDR3 is built from 12 residues. CDR3: CASSPLVDEQFF. DNA of the CDR3: TGTGCCAGCAGTCCACTGGTGGATGAGCAGTTCTTC.

To note about this clonotype: Sequence at one end of the junction differs from germline and may be a read error. The rearrangement links TRBV6-5 to TRBJ1-6, with unresolved D. CDR1 and CDR2 from the germline V gene are MNHEY and SVGAGI. The CDR3 has 14 amino acids. This chain's CDR3 is CASSHSKVDSPLHF. CDR3 in DNA: TGTGCCAGCAGTCACTCGAAGGTGGATTCACCCCTCCACTTT.

The chain couples TRBV7-2 to TRBJ2-7; D not resolved. The CDR3 spans 17 residues. Trimming removed 3 bases from V and 0 bases from J, with 18 bases in between. Germline V gene data show CDR1 as SGHTA and CDR2 as FQGNSA. CDR3 protein: CASSFPLRTHSSYEQYF. The CDR3 DNA follows: TGTGCCAGCAGCTTTCCCCTGCGGACCCACAGCTCCTACGAGCAGTACTTC.

This chain links TRBV9 with TRBJ1-4, with D hard to call. The germline V gene has CDR1 SGDLS and CDR2 YYNGEE. The ends were cut back, 2 bases at V and 4 bases at J, with 12 bases in the middle. The CDR3 length is 15 residues. CDR3 loop: CASSVTGVVNEKLFF. DNA for the CDR3: TGTGCCAGCAGCGTCACCGGGGTTGTTAATGAAAAACTGTTTTTT.

The chain joins TRBV6-5 to TRBJ2-7, with D perhaps matching TRBD1 (5 bases). The CDR3 totals 13 residues. Between the trimmed V and J ends, which lost 5 bases and 3 bases, there was a span of 11 bases. Germline CDR1 MNHEY, CDR2 SVGAGI. The CDR3 protein is CASSRQRYYEQYF. Here the CDR3 DNA reads TGTGCCAGCAGTCGACAGCGATACTACGAGCAGTACTTC.

The gene calls are TRBV7-2 and TRBJ1-1; 8 nucleotides match TRBD1. Germline-derived CDR1 and CDR2 are SGHTA and FQGNSA. J was trimmed by 3 bases and V by 3 bases; bases with no gene match: 3. The CDR3 totals 14 residues. CDR3 DNA: TGTGCCAGCAGCTTTAACAGGGGGGACACTGAAGCTTTCTTT. Its protein product is CASSFNRGDTEAFF.

This clonotype showed up just once. The V gene is TRBV7-2, the J gene TRBJ2-1, with 8 nucleotides matching TRBD1. The germline gives CDR1 SGHTA, CDR2 FQGNSA. This CDR3 spans 16 amino acids. V lost 5 bases to trimming and J lost 4 bases; unmatched junction nucleotides: 10. CDR3 in amino acids: CASSGYRGRPYNEQFF. The CDR3 nucleotides read TGTGCCAGCAGCGGTTACAGGGGGAGACCGTACAATGAGCAGTTCTTC.

This clonotype was seen ten or more times. This chain joins TRBV6-5 and TRBJ2-1; 7 nucleotides match TRBD2. Germline loops: CDR1 MNHEY, CDR2 SVGAGI. The CDR3 consists of 18 residues. V lost 4 bases to trimming and J lost 7 bases; unmatched junction nucleotides: 19. DNA of the CDR3: TGTGCCAGCAGTTCCGACGAAAGAACCGGGACTACCGTAAATGAGCAGTTCTTC. It translates to CASSSDERTGTTVNEQFF.

V gene TRBV3-1 combines with J gene TRBJ2-2; 10 bases are shared with TRBD1. Per the germline V gene, CDR1 is LGHDT and CDR2 is YNNKEL (reference sequence). Trimming removed 4 bases from V and 6 bases from J; junction bases left unmatched: 2. This CDR3 has 14 amino acids. This CDR3 is CASSLGQGAGELFF. The CDR3 bases are TGTGCCAGCAGCCTCGGACAGGGGGCCGGGGAGCTGTTTTTT.

V is TRBV6-5 and J is TRBJ1-2; no reliable D call. Deletions cut 0 bases from V and 4 bases from J, with 12 bases between. The CDR3 length is 15 residues. The germline V gene encodes CDR1 MNHEY and CDR2 SVGAGI. CDR3 nucleotides: TGTGCCAGCAGTTACTCAGCACTACGAGGCTATGGCTACACCTTC. Translated, it gives CASSYSALRGYGYTF.